Given below is one TCR beta chain in context. This sample was taken from a study of T-cell memory formation after mild COVID-19. Looking at the study overall: TCR clustering was largely donor specific.

Constant-segment-primed 5'RACE gave TCR alpha and TCR beta cDNA libraries with sample barcodes and UMIs. TCRdb recomputed calls from the 5' RACE reads with MiXCR, one row per CDR3 protein. This repertoire shows 150,000 to 200,000 distinct CDR3 sequences, over 10% found once; its top ten account for approximately 3.4%. CDR1 is SNHLY and CDR2 is FYNNEI in the germline V gene. V lost 1 base, J lost 4 bases, and 1 base stayed unmatched. This CDR3 is built from 14 residues. Sequenced material: PBMCs or a T cell subset sorted from them (not recorded which). This sequence was found in a man aged 18 to 30 who had mild COVID-19 (a few samples of this study predate the infection). Cell type and time point are not known. The J gene is TRBJ2-3, the V gene TRBV2; 8 nucleotides agree with TRBD2. The CDR3 nucleotides are TGTGCCAGCAGTGAAGGACTAGCGTCAGATACGCAGTATTTT. Translation: CASSEGLASDTQYF. Complete variable domain (other parts from reference TRBV2 and TRBJ2-3): EPEVTQTPSHQVTQMGQEVILRCVPISNHLYFYWYRQILGQKVEFLVSFYNNEISEKSEIFDDQFSVERPDGSNFTLKIRSTKLEDSAMYFCASSEGLASDTQYFGPGTRLTVL.